This TCR beta chain was identified during a study of blood T cell repertoires in COVID-19. Turning to the study itself: Some COVID-19 samples were acute and others convalescent; all came from the United States, Italy and Spain.

The table came from immunoSEQ multiplex PCR; TCRdb's copy has only in-frame clones and leaves some out. The sample lists around 100,000 clones, 70% to 85% occurring once. The receptor's source is a man between 70 and 80 years old with active or convalescent COVID-19. Input material: peripheral blood.

The CDR3 spells CASSATGDPYGEQYF. DNA of the CDR3: TGTGCCAGCAGCGCCACAGGGGACCCCTATGGCGAGCAGTACTTC. The chain has TRBV9 and TRBJ2-7; 7 nucleotides match TRBD1. The J segment lost 6 bases and the V segment lost 3 bases, leaving 12 bases of the junction unmatched. Germline V lookup: CDR1 SGDLS, CDR2 YYNGEE. This CDR3 has 15 residues. Supplemented by reference TRBV9 and TRBJ2-7, the full variable domain reads DSGVTQTPKHLITATGQRVTLRCSPRSGDLSVYWYQQSLDQGLQFLIQYYNGEERAKGNILERFSAQQFPDLHSELNLSSLELGDSALYFCASSATGDPYGEQYFGPGTRLTVT.